Here is one TCR beta chain with its context. The CDR3 loop spans 14 amino acids. V lost 0 bases to trimming and J lost 5 bases, with 13 bases between them. Germline-derived CDR1 and CDR2 are GTSNPN and SVGIG (reference sequence). The data were taken from a study of blood T cell repertoires in COVID-19. Overall study context: The origin of the acute and convalescent COVID-19 samples was the United States, Italy and Spain. The analysed material was cDNA or gDNA that came from T cells, B-cell-depleted T cells, or PBMCs.

Original processing methods: Cell counts per sample came from amplifying reference gene primers. This table comes from immunoSEQ multiplex PCR, and its TCRdb copy is limited to in-frame clones, with some not included. V and J calls and clone size are as listed in that table; D and trimming were resolved from the DNA. The sample has roughly 30,000 clones; around 90% are singletons. The chain combines TRBV30 with TRBJ1-2, with TRBD1 as a possible D gene (5 bases). The receptor comes from a man between 60 and 75 years old with active COVID-19. The specimen was peripheral blood. The CDR3 nucleotides are TGTGCCTGGAGTGTAAGGCGACAGTCATATGGCTACACCTTC. It translates to CAWSVRRQSYGYTF.